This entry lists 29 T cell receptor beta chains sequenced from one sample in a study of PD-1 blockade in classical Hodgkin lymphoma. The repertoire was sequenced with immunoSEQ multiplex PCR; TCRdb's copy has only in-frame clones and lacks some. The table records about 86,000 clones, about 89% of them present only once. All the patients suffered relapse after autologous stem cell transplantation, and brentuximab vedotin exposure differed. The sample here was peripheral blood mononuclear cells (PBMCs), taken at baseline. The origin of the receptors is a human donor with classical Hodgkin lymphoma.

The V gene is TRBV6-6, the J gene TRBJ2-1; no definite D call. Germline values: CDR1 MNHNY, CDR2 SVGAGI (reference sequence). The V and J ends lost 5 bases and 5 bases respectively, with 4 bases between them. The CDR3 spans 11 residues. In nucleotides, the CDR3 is TGTGCCAGCAGTCGAAACAATGAGCAGTTCTTC. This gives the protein CASSRNNEQFF.

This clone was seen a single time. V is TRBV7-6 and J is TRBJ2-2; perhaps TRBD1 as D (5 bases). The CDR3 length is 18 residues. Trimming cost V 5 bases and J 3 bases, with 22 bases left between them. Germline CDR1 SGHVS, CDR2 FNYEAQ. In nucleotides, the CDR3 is TGTGCCAGCAGCCCCCGGTTACAGGAACCCCTATACACCGGGGAGCTGTTTTTT. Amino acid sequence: CASSPRLQEPLYTGELFF.

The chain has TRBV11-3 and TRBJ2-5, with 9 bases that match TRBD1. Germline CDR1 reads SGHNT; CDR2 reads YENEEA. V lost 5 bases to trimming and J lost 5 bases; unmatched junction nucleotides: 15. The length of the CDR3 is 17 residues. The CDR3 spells CASSHGLEQGAAETQYF. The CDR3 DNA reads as TGTGCCAGCAGCCATGGTCTAGAACAGGGGGCGGCTGAGACCCAGTACTTC.

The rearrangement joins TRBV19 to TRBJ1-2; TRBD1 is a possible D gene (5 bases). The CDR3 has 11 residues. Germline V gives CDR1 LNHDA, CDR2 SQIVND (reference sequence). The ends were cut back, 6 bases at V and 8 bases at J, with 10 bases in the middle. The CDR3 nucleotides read TGTGCCAGTAGAGGGGAGAGAGGCTACACCTTC. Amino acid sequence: CASRGERGYTF.

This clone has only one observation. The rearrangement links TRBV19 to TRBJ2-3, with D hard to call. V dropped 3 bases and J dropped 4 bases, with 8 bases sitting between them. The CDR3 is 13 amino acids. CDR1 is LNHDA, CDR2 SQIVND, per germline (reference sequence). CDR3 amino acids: CASSILRSDTQYF. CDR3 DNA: TGTGCCAGTAGTATTTTACGTTCAGATACGCAGTATTTT.

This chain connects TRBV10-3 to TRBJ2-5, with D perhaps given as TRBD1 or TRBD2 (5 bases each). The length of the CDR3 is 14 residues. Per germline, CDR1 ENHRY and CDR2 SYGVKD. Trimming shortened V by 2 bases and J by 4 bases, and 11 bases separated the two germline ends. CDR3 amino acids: CAISEGGTRETQYF. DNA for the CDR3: TGTGCCATCAGTGAGGGGGGAACCCGAGAGACCCAGTACTTC.

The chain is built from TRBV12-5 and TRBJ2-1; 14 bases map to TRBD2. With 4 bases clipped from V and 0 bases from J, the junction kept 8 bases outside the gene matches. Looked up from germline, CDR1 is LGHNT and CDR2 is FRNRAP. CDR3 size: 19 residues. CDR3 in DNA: TGTGCTAGTGGTTCAACTGGGACTAGCGGGAGAGGCTCCTACAATGAGCAGTTCTTC. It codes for CASGSTGTSGRGSYNEQFF.

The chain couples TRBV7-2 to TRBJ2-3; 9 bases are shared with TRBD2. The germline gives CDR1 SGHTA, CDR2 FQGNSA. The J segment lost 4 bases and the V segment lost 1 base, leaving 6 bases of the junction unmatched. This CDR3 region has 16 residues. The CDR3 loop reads CASSLGPGGRADTQYF. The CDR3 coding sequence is TGTGCCAGCAGCTTAGGTCCCGGCGGGAGGGCAGATACGCAGTATTTT.

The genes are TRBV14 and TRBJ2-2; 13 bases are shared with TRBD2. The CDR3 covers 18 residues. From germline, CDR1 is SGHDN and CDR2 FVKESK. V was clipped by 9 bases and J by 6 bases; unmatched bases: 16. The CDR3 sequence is CARRRSTSGRVVAGELFF. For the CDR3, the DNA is TGTGCCAGAAGAAGGAGTACTAGCGGGAGGGTCGTGGCCGGGGAGCTGTTTTTT.

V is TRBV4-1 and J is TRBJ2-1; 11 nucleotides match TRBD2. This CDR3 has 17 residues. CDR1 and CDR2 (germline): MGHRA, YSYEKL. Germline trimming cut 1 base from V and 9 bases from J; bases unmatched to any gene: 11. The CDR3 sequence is CASSQVTGIAGGLEQFF. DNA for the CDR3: TGCGCCAGCAGCCAAGTTACCGGGATAGCGGGAGGGCTTGAGCAGTTCTTC.

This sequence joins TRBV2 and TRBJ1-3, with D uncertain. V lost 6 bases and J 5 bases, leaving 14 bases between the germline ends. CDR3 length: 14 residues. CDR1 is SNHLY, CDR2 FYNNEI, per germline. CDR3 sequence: CASSATLGRNTIYF. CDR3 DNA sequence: TGTGCCAGCAGCGCTACCTTGGGCAGAAACACCATATATTTT.

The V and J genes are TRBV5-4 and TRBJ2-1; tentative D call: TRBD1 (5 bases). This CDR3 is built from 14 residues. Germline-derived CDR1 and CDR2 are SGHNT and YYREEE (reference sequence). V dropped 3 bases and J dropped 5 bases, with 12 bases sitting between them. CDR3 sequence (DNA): TGTGCCAGCAGCTCCCCGACAGACGACAATGAGCAGTTCTTC. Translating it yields CASSSPTDDNEQFF.

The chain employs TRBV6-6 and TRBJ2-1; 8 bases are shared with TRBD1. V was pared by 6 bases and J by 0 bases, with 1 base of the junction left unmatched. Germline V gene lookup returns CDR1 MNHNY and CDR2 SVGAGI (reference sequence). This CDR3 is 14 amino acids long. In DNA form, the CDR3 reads TGTGCCAGCAGAACAGGGGGCTCCTACAATGAGCAGTTCTTC. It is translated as CASRTGGSYNEQFF.

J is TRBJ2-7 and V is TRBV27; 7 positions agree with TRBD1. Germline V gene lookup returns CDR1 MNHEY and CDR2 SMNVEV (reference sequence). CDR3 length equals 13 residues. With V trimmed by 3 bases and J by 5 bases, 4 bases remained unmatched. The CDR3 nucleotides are TGTGCCAGCAGTTTCGGGACAGCAAACGAGCAGTACTTC. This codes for CASSFGTANEQYF.

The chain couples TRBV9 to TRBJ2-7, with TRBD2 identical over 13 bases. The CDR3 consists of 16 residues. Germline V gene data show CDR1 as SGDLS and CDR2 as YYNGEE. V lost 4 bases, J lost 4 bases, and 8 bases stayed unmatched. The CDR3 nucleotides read TGTGCCAGCAGCACAGGGACTAGCGGGATAGTGTACGAGCAGTACTTC. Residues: CASSTGTSGIVYEQYF. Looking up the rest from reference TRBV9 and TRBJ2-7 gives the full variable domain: DSGVTQTPKHLITATGQRVTLRCSPRSGDLSVYWYQQSLDQGLQFLIQYYNGEERAKGNILERFSAQQFPDLHSELNLSSLELGDSALYFCASSTGTSGIVYEQYFGPGTRLTVT.

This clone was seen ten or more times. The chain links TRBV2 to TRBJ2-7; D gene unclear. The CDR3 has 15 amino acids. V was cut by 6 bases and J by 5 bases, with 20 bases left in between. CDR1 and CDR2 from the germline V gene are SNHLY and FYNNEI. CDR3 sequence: CASSDTSKIPNEQYF. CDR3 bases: TGTGCCAGCAGCGATACATCCAAGATTCCAAACGAGCAGTACTTC.

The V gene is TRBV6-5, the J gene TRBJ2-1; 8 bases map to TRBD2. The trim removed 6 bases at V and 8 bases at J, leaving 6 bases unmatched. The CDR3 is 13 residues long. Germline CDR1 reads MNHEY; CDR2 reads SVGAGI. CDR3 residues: CASSSGSYDEQFF. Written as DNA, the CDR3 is TGTGCCAGCAGCAGCGGGAGTTACGATGAGCAGTTCTTC.

CDR3 DNA: TGTGCCTGGAGTGTTCGGGACGCCCCCACGGATACGCAGTATTTT. The encoded protein is CAWSVRDAPTDTQYF. V usage is TRBV30 and J usage is TRBJ2-3; TRBD1 or TRBD2 may be the D gene (5 bases each). The CDR3 sequence is 15 residues long. Per the germline V gene, CDR1 is GTSNPN and CDR2 is SVGIG (reference sequence). Between the trimmed V and J ends, which lost 0 bases and 6 bases, there was a span of 16 bases.

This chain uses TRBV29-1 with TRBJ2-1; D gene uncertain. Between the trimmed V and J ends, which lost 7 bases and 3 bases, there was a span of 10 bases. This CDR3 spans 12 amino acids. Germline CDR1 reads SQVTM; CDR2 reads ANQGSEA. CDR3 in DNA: TGCAGCGACCAGCGTTACTACAATGAGCAGTTCTTC. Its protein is CSDQRYYNEQFF.

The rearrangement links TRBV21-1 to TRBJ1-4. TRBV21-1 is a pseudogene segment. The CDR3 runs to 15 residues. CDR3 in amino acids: CASSKGWVRGEKLFF. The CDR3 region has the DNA TGTGCCAGCAGCAAAGGGTGGGTACGGGGTGAAAAACTGTTTTTT.

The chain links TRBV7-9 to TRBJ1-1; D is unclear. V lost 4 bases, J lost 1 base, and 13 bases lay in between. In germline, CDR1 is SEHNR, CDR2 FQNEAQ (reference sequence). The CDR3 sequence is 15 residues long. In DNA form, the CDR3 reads TGTGCCAGCAGCTCCGCTTATAGAGGGAACACTGAAGCTTTCTTT. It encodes CASSSAYRGNTEAFF.

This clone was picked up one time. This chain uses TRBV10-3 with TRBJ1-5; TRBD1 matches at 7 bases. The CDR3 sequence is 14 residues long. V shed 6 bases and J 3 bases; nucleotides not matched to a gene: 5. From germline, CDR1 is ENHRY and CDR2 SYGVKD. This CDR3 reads CAIRGTEDNQPQHF. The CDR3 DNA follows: TGTGCCATCAGGGGGACAGAGGACAATCAGCCCCAGCATTTT.

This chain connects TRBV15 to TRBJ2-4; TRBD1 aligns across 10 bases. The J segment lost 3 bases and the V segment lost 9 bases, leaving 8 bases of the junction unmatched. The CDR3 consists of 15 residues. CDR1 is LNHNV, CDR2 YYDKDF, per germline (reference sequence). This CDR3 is CATSRTGGGKNIQYF. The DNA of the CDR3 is TGTGCCACGAGTAGGACAGGGGGAGGCAAAAACATTCAGTACTTC.

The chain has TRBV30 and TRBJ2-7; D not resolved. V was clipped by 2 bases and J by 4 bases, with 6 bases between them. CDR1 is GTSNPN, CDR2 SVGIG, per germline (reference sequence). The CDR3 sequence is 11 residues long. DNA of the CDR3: TGTGCCTGGAGTCCCCGTTACGAGCAGTACTTC. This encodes CAWSPRYEQYF.

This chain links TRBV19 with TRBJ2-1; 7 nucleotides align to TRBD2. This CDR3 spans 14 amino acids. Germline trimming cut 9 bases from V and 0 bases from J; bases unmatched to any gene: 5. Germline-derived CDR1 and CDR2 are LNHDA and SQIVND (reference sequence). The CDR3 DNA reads TGTGCCAGCGCCCGGGAGGCCTCCTACAATGAGCAGTTCTTC. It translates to CASAREASYNEQFF.

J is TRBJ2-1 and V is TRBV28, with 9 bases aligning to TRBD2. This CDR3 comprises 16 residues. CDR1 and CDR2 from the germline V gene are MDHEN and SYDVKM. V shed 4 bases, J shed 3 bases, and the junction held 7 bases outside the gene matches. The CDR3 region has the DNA TGTGCCAGCAGTTCACAGACTAGCGGATTCTACAATGAGCAGTTCTTC. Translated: CASSSQTSGFYNEQFF. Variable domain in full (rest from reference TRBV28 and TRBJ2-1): DVKVTQSSRYLVKRTGEKVFLECVQDMDHENMFWYRQDPGLGLRLIYFSYDVKMKEKGDIPEGYSVSREKKERFSLILESASTNQTSMYLCASSSQTSGFYNEQFFGPGTRLTVL.

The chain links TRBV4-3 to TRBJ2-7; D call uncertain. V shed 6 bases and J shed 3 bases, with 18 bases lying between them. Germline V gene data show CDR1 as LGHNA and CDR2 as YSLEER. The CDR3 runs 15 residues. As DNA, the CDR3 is TGCGCCAGCAGTGCAACATTAGGTGCGGACTACGAGCAGTACTTC. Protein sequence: CASSATLGADYEQYF.

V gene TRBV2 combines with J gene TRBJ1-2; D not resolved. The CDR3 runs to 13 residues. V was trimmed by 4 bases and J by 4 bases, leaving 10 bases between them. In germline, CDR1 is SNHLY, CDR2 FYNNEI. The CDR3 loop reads CASSGTEIYGYTF. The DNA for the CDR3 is TGTGCCAGCAGTGGAACAGAAATCTATGGCTACACCTTC.

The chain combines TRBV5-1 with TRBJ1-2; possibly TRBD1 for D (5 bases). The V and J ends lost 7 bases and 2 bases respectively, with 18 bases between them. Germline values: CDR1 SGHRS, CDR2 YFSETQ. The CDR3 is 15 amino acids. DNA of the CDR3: TGCGCCAGCGGCAGTCGGGGACGTACCAACTATGGCTACACCTTC. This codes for CASGSRGRTNYGYTF.